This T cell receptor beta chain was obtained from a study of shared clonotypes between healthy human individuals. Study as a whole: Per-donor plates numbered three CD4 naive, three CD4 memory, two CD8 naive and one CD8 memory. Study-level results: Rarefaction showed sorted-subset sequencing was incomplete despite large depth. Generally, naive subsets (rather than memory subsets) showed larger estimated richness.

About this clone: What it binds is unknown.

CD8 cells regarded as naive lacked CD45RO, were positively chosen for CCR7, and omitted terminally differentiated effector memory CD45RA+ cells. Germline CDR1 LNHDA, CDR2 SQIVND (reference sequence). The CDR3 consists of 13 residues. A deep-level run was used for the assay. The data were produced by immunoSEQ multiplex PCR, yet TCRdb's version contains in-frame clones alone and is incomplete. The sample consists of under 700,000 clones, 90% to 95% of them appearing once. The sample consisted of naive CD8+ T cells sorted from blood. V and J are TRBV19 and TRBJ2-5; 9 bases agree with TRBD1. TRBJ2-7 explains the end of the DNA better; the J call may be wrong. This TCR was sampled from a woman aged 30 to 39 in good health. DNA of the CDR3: TGTGCCAGTAGCCCCTGGACAGGGGACGAGCAGTACTTC. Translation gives CASSPWTGDEQYF.